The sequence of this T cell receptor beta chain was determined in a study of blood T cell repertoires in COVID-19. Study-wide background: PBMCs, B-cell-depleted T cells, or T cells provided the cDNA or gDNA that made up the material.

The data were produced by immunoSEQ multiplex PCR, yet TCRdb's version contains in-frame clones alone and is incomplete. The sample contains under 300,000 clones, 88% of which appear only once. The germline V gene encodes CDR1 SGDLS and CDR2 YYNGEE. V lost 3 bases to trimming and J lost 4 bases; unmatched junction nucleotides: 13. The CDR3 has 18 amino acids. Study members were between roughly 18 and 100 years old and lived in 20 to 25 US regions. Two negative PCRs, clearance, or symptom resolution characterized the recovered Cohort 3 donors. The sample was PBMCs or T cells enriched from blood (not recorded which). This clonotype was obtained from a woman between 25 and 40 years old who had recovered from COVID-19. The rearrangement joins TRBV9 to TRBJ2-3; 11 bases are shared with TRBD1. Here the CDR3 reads CASSALGTGQGVSDTQYF. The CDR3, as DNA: TGTGCCAGCAGCGCATTAGGGACGGGACAGGGGGTCTCAGATACGCAGTATTTT.